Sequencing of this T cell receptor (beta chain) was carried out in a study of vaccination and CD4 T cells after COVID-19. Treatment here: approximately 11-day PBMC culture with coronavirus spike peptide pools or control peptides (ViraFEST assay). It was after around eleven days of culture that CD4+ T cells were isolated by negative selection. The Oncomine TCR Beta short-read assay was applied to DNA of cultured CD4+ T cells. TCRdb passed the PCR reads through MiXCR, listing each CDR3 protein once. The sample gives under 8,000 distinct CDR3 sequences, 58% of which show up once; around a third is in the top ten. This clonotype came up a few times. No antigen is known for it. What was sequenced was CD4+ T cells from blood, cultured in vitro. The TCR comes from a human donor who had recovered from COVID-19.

The CDR3 protein is CATQGFSETQYF. The CDR3 DNA follows: TGTGCCACTCAGGGTTTCTCAGAGACCCAGTACTTC. The V call is TRBV6-1, the J call TRBJ2-5; tentative D call: TRBD1 (5 bases). Germline assignment: CDR1 MNHNS and CDR2 SASEGT. There are 12 residues in the CDR3. Trimming removed 10 bases from V and 4 bases from J, with 13 bases in between.